Each of the 13 T cell receptor beta chains below was sequenced from the same sample in a study of shared clonotypes between healthy human individuals. CD45RO-negative, CCR7-selected cells formed the naive CD8 fraction, which excluded terminally differentiated effector memory CD45RA+ cells. This table comes from immunoSEQ multiplex PCR, and its TCRdb copy is limited to in-frame clones, with some not included. The sample has roughly 2.1 million clones, about 93% seen once. Material for sequencing was naive CD8+ T cells from PBMCs. Receptors originate from a man aged 18 to 30 in good health. Some clones in this sample may be carry-over from other donors' samples.

This clone was counted a single time. The rearrangement links TRBV29-1 to TRBJ2-5, with D unresolved. Matching the DNA end better, TRBJ2-7 makes the J call doubtful. Germline V gene data show CDR1 as SQVTM and CDR2 as ANQGSEA. The CDR3 totals 11 residues. The DNA of the CDR3 is TGCAGCGTTGTTAGTATAGGCGAGCAGTACTTC. Amino acid sequence: CSVVSIGEQYF.

The CDR3 protein is CASSPVGPSLAGGRNEQFF. CDR3 bases: TGCGCCAGCAGCCCCGTTGGCCCAAGTCTAGCGGGAGGACGCAATGAGCAGTTCTTC. The J gene is TRBJ2-1, the V gene TRBV4-1; 11 bases line up with TRBD2. Trimming removed 4 bases from V and 6 bases from J; junction bases left unmatched: 17. The germline gives CDR1 MGHRA, CDR2 YSYEKL. The CDR3 has 19 amino acids.

The J gene is TRBJ1-1, the V gene TRBV7-8, with D unclear. V lost 5 bases and J 1 base, leaving 14 bases between the germline ends. Germline V CDR1 and CDR2: SGHVS, FQNEAQ. CDR3 length: 15 amino acids. The CDR3 DNA reads as TGTGCCAGCAGCCTCGAGGGAAATCGGAACACTGAAGCTTTCTTT. This encodes CASSLEGNRNTEAFF.

The chain uses TRBV4-1 and TRBJ2-7; no clear D gene. The CDR3 consists of 16 residues. Trimming took 0 bases from V and 2 from J, leaving 14 bases between them. The V gene's germline CDR1 is MGHRA and CDR2 YSYEKL. DNA of the CDR3: TGCGCCAGCAGCCAAGATACTCGGCAGCGAACCTACGAGCAGTACTTC. It is translated as CASSQDTRQRTYEQYF.

The chain employs TRBV11-2 and TRBJ1-1; D remains ambiguous. Per the germline V gene, CDR1 is SGHAT and CDR2 is FQNNGV. The ends were cut back, 5 bases at V and 1 base at J, with 11 bases in the middle. The CDR3 extends over 14 amino acids. The CDR3 sequence: CASSGREWNTEAFF. CDR3 nucleotide sequence: TGTGCCAGCAGCGGTAGGGAGTGGAACACTGAAGCTTTCTTT.

The chain links TRBV7-9 to TRBJ2-6; TRBD1 is a possible D gene (5 bases). Germline lookup yields CDR1 SEHNR and CDR2 FQNEAQ (reference sequence). The CDR3 totals 14 residues. Between the trimmed V and J ends, which lost 3 bases and 5 bases, there was a span of 8 bases. CDR3 protein: CASSFLDRANVLTF. As DNA, the CDR3 is TGTGCCAGCAGCTTCCTGGACAGGGCCAACGTCCTGACTTTC.

The J gene is TRBJ1-2, the V gene TRBV29-1, with 8 bases matching TRBD1. The V segment lost 3 bases and the J segment 7 bases; nucleotides outside the gene matches: 7. CDR1 and CDR2 (germline): SQVTM, ANQGSEA. CDR3 size: 13 residues. CDR3 DNA: TGCAGCGTTGAGTCTTTACAGGGGGTTGGCTACACCTTC. Amino acids: CSVESLQGVGYTF.

This chain connects TRBV5-1 to TRBJ2-7; TRBD1 matches 9 bases. V lost 0 bases, J lost 5 bases, and 6 bases stayed unmatched. The CDR3 extends over 15 amino acids. Germline V gene sequence: CDR1 SGHRS, CDR2 YFSETQ. CDR3: CASSLVGQGIDEQYF. As DNA, the CDR3 is TGCGCCAGCAGCTTGGTCGGACAGGGGATCGACGAGCAGTACTTC.

As for this clone: Additional DNA sequences in this sample encode the identical CDR3. This rearrangement joins TRBV27 to TRBJ2-7; D is possibly TRBD1 or TRBD2 (5 bases each). The length of the CDR3 is 14 residues. Germline assignment: CDR1 MNHEY and CDR2 SMNVEV (reference sequence). V lost 3 bases, J lost 2 bases, and 11 bases lay in between. This chain's CDR3 is CASSFRGTPYEQYF. The CDR3 bases are TGTGCCAGCAGTTTCAGAGGGACCCCCTACGAGCAGTACTTC.

With regard to this clone: Other DNA sequences in the same sample also yield this CDR3. The V gene is TRBV5-4, the J gene TRBJ2-1; D gene ambiguous. The CDR3 loop spans 12 amino acids. Germline V CDR1 and CDR2: SGHNT, YYREEE (reference sequence). The V and J ends lost 0 bases and 6 bases respectively, with 4 bases between them. The CDR3, as DNA: TGTGCCAGCAGCTTGGTTCCCAATGAGCAGTTCTTC. Translated: CASSLVPNEQFF.

The chain recombines TRBV11-2 with TRBJ2-7; a possible D gene is TRBD1 (6 bases). Germline CDR1 is SGHAT and CDR2 is FQNNGV. The V and J ends lost 3 bases and 3 bases respectively, with 12 bases between them. The CDR3 is 14 amino acids. This chain's CDR3 is CASSFGQGNYEQYF. In DNA form, the CDR3 reads TGTGCCAGCAGCTTTGGGCAGGGGAACTACGAGCAGTACTTC.

The V gene is TRBV27, the J gene TRBJ2-1; possible D gene TRBD2, 7 bases. Germline assignment: CDR1 MNHEY and CDR2 SMNVEV (reference sequence). Trimming cost V 7 bases and J 8 bases, with 27 bases left between them. The CDR3 runs to 17 residues. The CDR3 loop reads CASILPTSGTRIDEQFF. The CDR3, as DNA: TGTGCCAGCATCTTACCCACAAGCGGGACAAGGATCGATGAGCAGTTCTTC.

This rearrangement joins TRBV28 to TRBJ2-7, with TRBD2 matching 9 bases. The germline CDR1 and CDR2 sequences are MDHEN and SYDVKM. The CDR3 totals 16 residues. V was pared by 3 bases and J by 0 bases, with 6 bases of the junction left unmatched. CDR3 sequence: CASSFRAGLASYEQYF. The CDR3 region has the DNA TGTGCCAGCAGTTTCCGAGCGGGACTAGCCTCCTACGAGCAGTACTTC.